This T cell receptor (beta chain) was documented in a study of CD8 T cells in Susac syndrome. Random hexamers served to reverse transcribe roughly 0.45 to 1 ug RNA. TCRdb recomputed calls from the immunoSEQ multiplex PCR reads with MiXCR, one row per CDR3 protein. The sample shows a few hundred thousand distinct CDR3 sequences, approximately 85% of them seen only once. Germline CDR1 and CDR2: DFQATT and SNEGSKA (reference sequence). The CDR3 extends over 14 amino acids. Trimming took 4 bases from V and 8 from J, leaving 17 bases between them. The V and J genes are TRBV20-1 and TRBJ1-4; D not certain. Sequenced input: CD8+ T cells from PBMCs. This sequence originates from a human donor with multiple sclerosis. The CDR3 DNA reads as TGCAGTGCTAAGGTCCGATGGGTTGGAGAAAAACTGTTTTTT. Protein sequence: CSAKVRWVGEKLFF.